This entry concerns a single T cell receptor (beta chain). Its target is not known. Bulk TCR libraries were made with methods that had been previously described and with listed TCR primers. Each CDR3 protein gets one entry after TCRdb re-called the PCR reads with MiXCR. The sample carries fewer than 70,000 distinct CDR3 sequences, less than 20% recorded once. The data were obtained in a study of molecular identifiers for immune sequencing clone quantification. The V segment lost 5 bases and the J segment 7 bases; nucleotides outside the gene matches: 8. The V gene's germline CDR1 is MGHRA and CDR2 YSYEKL. The CDR3 sequence is 14 residues long. Study results and caveats: Identical TCR molecules sharing a barcode could underestimate highly expanded clone sizes. The share of molecules held by clones above 20 RNA copies was over 97% in effector cells and under 1% in naive cells.

Sequenced input: naive CD8+ T cells from blood, with Jurkat cell RNA spiked in. As for subset: FACS-sorted CD8+CD4-CCR7+CD45RA+ naive T cells. The clonotype comes from a human donor in good health. Some libraries in this study had Jurkat cell RNA spiked in. This rearrangement joins TRBV4-1 to TRBJ2-3; 8 nucleotides line up with TRBD1. This chain's CDR3 is CASSVPGGRNTQYF. CDR3 nucleotide sequence: TGCGCCAGCAGCGTCCCAGGGGGCAGAAATACGCAGTATTTT.